The sequence of this T cell receptor beta chain was determined in a study of OX40 agonist ivuxolimab in advanced cancers. Assay used: immunoSEQ multiplex PCR; TCRdb lists only in-frame clones, some missing. The repertoire holds fewer than 85,000 clones, with 70% to 90% as singletons. Sequencing was performed on CD4+ or CD8+ T cells sorted from blood, taken in a trial of the OX40 agonist ivuxolimab. This TCR derives from an adult with an advanced solid tumor such as melanoma, head and neck, liver or kidney cancer.

CDR3 in amino acids: CASSQFTGSGNTIYF. Here the CDR3 DNA reads TGCGCCAGCAGCCAGTTCACAGGGTCTGGAAACACCATATATTTT. The gene calls are TRBV4-1 and TRBJ1-3, with a tentative D call TRBD1 (6 bases). In germline, CDR1 is MGHRA, CDR2 YSYEKL. The CDR3 runs 15 residues. The V gene lost 3 bases and the J gene lost 1 base, with 10 bases spanning the gap.